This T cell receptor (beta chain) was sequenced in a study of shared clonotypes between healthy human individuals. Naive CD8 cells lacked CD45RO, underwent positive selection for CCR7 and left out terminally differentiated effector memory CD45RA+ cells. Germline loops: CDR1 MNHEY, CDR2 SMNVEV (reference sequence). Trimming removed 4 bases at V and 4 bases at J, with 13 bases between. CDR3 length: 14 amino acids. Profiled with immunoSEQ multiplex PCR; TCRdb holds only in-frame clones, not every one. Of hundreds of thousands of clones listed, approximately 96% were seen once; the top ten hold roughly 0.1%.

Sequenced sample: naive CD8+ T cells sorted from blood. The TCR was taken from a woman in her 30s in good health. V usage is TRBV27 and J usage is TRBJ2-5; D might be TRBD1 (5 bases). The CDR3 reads CASSSTVGGETQYF. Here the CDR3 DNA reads TGTGCCAGCAGTTCGACAGTGGGTGGAGAGACCCAGTACTTC.